This T cell receptor beta chain stems from a study of T cell repertoires in cytomegalovirus infection. Overall study: In public TCR beta signatures, there were indications of both CMV infection and matching HLA type. Notes on the study in general: What dominated the ex vivo response were HLA-C-restricted CMV-specific TCR beta clonotypes.

There are a few counts of this clonotype. Its antigen remains unknown. MiXCR was run by TCRdb on the reads, yielding one entry per CDR3 protein. The sample has some 500,000 distinct CDR3 sequences, 30% to 40% seen once. The germline gives CDR1 DFQATT, CDR2 SNEGSKA (reference sequence). V was shortened by 6 bases and J by 2 bases, with 18 bases between the two germline ends. This CDR3 region has 15 residues. This chain links TRBV20-1 with TRBJ2-3, with D unresolved. This material consisted of cultured PBMCs, taken from culture after CMV antigen stimulation. This TCR came from a human donor in good health (CMV status not recorded). Some clones in this sample may be carry-over from other donors' samples. The CDR3 is CSARADLRHTDTQYF. The CDR3 region has the DNA TGCAGTGCCCGAGCAGACCTACGGCACACAGATACGCAGTATTTT.